The rows below give T cell receptor beta chains drawn from one sample of a study of blood T cell repertoires in COVID-19. Measured with immunoSEQ multiplex PCR; TCRdb has only the in-frame clones, and not every one. Of under 200,000 clones in the sample, about 85% are singletons; the top ten hold 2% to 2.5%. Sequencing was carried out using peripheral blood. The receptors were sampled from a man aged 65-85 years with active or convalescent COVID-19. The CDR3 runs from the conserved cysteine through the conserved F or W. Fields, in order: V gene, D gene, clone size, CDR3 length, J gene, CDR3 DNA, CDR3 protein. A D gene is named only where the DNA matches it firmly. Size tells how often a clone was seen (once, few, many) or the class of an expanded clone, and some rows leave it out.

V: TRBV5-1; D: -; size: -; length: 14; J: TRBJ2-5; DNA: TGCGCCAGCAGCTTTACAGGGCAGCAAGAGACCCAGTACTTC; CDR3: CASSFTGQQETQYF
V: TRBV30; D: -; size: -; length: 14; J: TRBJ2-1; DNA: TGTGCCTGGAGTGTTTTAGTTTCCTACAATGAGCAGTTCTTC; CDR3: CAWSVLVSYNEQFF
V: TRBV27; D: TRBD2; size: -; length: 18; J: TRBJ2-1; DNA: TGTGCCAGCAGTTTAGGTACTGGGACGGGACTAGTTTTTAATGAGCAGTTCTTC; CDR3: CASSLGTGTGLVFNEQFF
V: TRBV4-1; D: -; size: -; length: 15; J: TRBJ1-5; DNA: TGCGCCAGCAGCCAAGATCCGTCAGCGAAACGGCCCCAGCATTTT; CDR3: CASSQDPSAKRPQHF
V: TRBV11-2; D: -; size: once; length: 13; J: TRBJ2-2; DNA: TGTGCCAGCAGCGACCAGCGGGTCGGGGAGCTGTTTTTT; CDR3: CASSDQRVGELFF
V: TRBV5-1; D: TRBD1; size: -; length: 16; J: TRBJ1-2; DNA: TGCGCCAGCAGCCCGCCCCGAAAGGACAGGGGCGGAGGCTACACCTTC; CDR3: CASSPPRKDRGGGYTF
V: TRBV7-9; D: -; size: -; length: 14; J: TRBJ2-1; DNA: TGTGCCAGCAGCAGAAGCGACTTCTACAATGAGCAGTTCTTC; CDR3: CASSRSDFYNEQFF
V: TRBV19; D: TRBD1; size: -; length: 17; J: TRBJ2-3; DNA: TGTGCCAGTAGTAGAAGACAGGGGGCAATTAGCACAGATACGCAGTATTTT; CDR3: CASSRRQGAISTDTQYF
V: TRBV7-2; D: -; size: once; length: 15; J: TRBJ2-2; DNA: TGTGCCAGCAGCTTAGAACTGGCGAACACCGGGGAGCTGTTTTTT; CDR3: CASSLELANTGELFF
V: TRBV9; D: -; size: -; length: 14; J: TRBJ1-1; DNA: TGTGCCAGCAGCGTATCGACAGGGAACACTGAAGCTTTCTTT; CDR3: CASSVSTGNTEAFF
V: TRBV28; D: -; size: -; length: 14; J: TRBJ2-1; DNA: TGTGCCAGCAGTTTCAGCGACTCCTACAATGAGCAGTTCTTC; CDR3: CASSFSDSYNEQFF
V: TRBV18; D: TRBD1; size: -; length: 15; J: TRBJ1-1; DNA: TGTGCCAGCTCACACAGGGGTAACGTGAACACTGAAGCTTTCTTT; CDR3: CASSHRGNVNTEAFF
V: TRBV28; D: -; size: -; length: 14; J: TRBJ2-5; DNA: TGTGCCAGCAGTCTCGCGGGGGCGCCTAAGACCCAGTACTTC; CDR3: CASSLAGAPKTQYF
V: TRBV11-3; D: -; size: -; length: 13; J: TRBJ1-2; DNA: TGTGCCAGCAGCTTAGACCCCGGCAGGCTAGCCACCTTC; CDR3: CASSLDPGRLATF
V: TRBV7-9; D: -; size: -; length: 16; J: TRBJ2-7; DNA: TGTGCCAGCAGCACCTGGGAAAGGACAGCTGGGGACGAGCAGTACTTC; CDR3: CASSTWERTAGDEQYF
V: TRBV27; D: TRBD2; size: -; length: 15; J: TRBJ2-1; DNA: TGTGCCAGTCAAGCGGGGTGGTCGAAGAACAATGAGCAGTTCTTC; CDR3: CASQAGWSKNNEQFF
V: TRBV7-2; D: TRBD1; size: -; length: 13; J: TRBJ1-1; DNA: TGTGCCAACAACGGACAGGGCGGCACTGAAGCTTTCTTT; CDR3: CANNGQGGTEAFF
V: TRBV19; D: TRBD1; size: once; length: 12; J: TRBJ1-1; DNA: TGTGCCAGCAGAACAGGGGCCACTGAAGCTTTCTTT; CDR3: CASRTGATEAFF
V: TRBV2; D: -; size: -; length: 13; J: TRBJ1-2; DNA: TGTGCCAGCGAGCAGCACAGTACGGATGGCTACACCTTC; CDR3: CASEQHSTDGYTF
V: TRBV30; D: -; size: once; length: 15; J: TRBJ1-3; DNA: TGTGCCTGGAGCTCCGACAGCCTCTCTGGAAACACCATATATTTT; CDR3: CAWSSDSLSGNTIYF